This is a list of T cell receptor beta chains from one sample in a study of neurological immune-mediated disorders. One entry per CDR3 protein results from TCRdb running MiXCR on the 5' RACE reads. The table has 45,000 to 50,000 distinct CDR3 sequences, approximately 4.5% seen once. Material: PBMCs. The receptors shown here come from a woman in her fifties or sixties with multiple sclerosis. The CDR3 runs from the conserved cysteine through the conserved F or W. Each record gives: clone size, J gene, V gene, D gene, CDR3 protein, CDR3 DNA. The D gene is left open where the match is weak. The size field is filled for only some rows; it gives once, few, many or a size class.

many,TRBJ2-1,TRBV29-1,TRBD2,CSVATSGGGEQFF,TGCAGCGTTGCCACTAGCGGGGGTGGTGAGCAGTTCTTC
many,TRBJ1-2,TRBV4-1,.,CASSQSPGAPPGGYTF,TGCGCCAGCAGCCAGTCACCCGGGGCTCCCCCCGGAGGCTACACCTTC
many,TRBJ2-2,TRBV2,TRBD1,CASRKGTDNTGELFF,TGTGCCAGCAGAAAAGGGACAGATAACACCGGGGAGCTGTTTTTT
.,TRBJ1-1,TRBV6-5,.,CASSYDLLMNTEAFF,TGTGCCAGCAGTTACGATTTACTCATGAACACTGAAGCTTTCTTT
many,TRBJ2-1,TRBV20-1,TRBD2,CSARESSGNSGEQFF,TGCAGTGCTAGAGAGTCTAGCGGGAATTCGGGTGAGCAGTTCTTC
many,TRBJ2-5,TRBV7-2,.,CASSLGPGEETQYF,TGTGCCAGCAGCTTAGGGCCAGGGGAGGAGACCCAGTACTTC
.,TRBJ2-3,TRBV5-1,.,CASSLNRWGNTQYF,TGCGCCAGCAGCTTGAACAGGTGGGGAAATACGCAGTATTTT
many,TRBJ2-5,TRBV5-6,TRBD1,CASSLEVRGGFQETQYF,TGTGCCAGCAGCTTGGAGGTGCGAGGGGGCTTCCAAGAGACCCAGTACTTC
many,TRBJ1-4,TRBV16,TRBD1,CASSQNRGGEKLFF,TGTGCCAGCAGCCAGAACAGGGGAGGTGAAAAACTGTTTTTT
many,TRBJ1-5,TRBV20-1,.,CSARVSGDNQPQHF,TGCAGTGCTAGAGTTAGTGGGGACAATCAGCCCCAGCATTTT
.,TRBJ2-7,TRBV7-8,.,CASSAMGAYSYEQYF,TGTGCCAGCAGCGCCATGGGGGCGTACTCCTACGAGCAGTACTTC
.,TRBJ2-4,TRBV10-3,TRBD2,CAISDGGRGLNIQYF,TGTGCCATCAGCGACGGGGGGAGAGGCTTGAACATTCAGTACTTC
few,TRBJ2-1,TRBV18,.,CASSRVADNEQFF,TGTGCCAGCTCCCGTGTGGCGGACAATGAGCAGTTCTTC
many,TRBJ2-7,TRBV4-1,.,CASSQVGLESYEQYF,TGCGCCAGCAGCCAAGTGGGACTGGAATCCTACGAGCAGTACTTC
many,TRBJ2-1,TRBV20-1,.,CSAPTTREQFF,TGCAGTGCTCCGACTACCCGAGAGCAGTTCTTC
many,TRBJ2-3,TRBV29-1,.,CSIGPRTDTQYF,TGCAGCATCGGACCACGCACAGATACGCAGTATTTT
many,TRBJ2-2,TRBV24-1,.,CATRKQEDTGELFF,TGTGCCACCAGAAAACAGGAAGACACCGGGGAGCTGTTTTTT
few,TRBJ2-3,TRBV29-1,.,CSVGGSTDTQYF,TGCAGCGTTGGCGGGAGCACAGATACGCAGTATTTT
many,TRBJ1-4,TRBV21-1,.,CASSKEGARRGRELFF,TGTGCCAGCAGCAAAGAGGGTGCCAGACGTGGAAGGGAACTGTTTTTT
many,TRBJ2-5,TRBV15,.,CATSREGKETQYF,TGTGCCACCAGCAGAGAGGGCAAAGAGACCCAGTACTTC
many,TRBJ1-3,TRBV9,TRBD1,CASSADPSGTGRNTIYF,TGTGCCAGCAGCGCAGACCCTTCCGGGACAGGGCGAAACACCATATATTTT
few,TRBJ2-1,TRBV28,TRBD1,CASSPTGTVRYNEQFF,TGTGCCAGCAGTCCGACCGGGACAGTGAGATACAATGAGCAGTTCTTC
few,TRBJ2-5,TRBV21-1,.,CASSKDRQQETQYF,TGTGCCAGCAGCAAAGATCGGCAGCAAGAGACCCAGTACTTC
many,TRBJ1-4,TRBV20-1,TRBD1,CSALTGTGEKLFF,TGCAGTGCCCTAACGGGGACAGGAGAAAAACTGTTTTTT
many,TRBJ2-6,TRBV20-1,.,CSAREQSPGANVLTF,TGCAGTGCTAGAGAACAGAGCCCTGGGGCCAACGTCCTGACTTTC
many,TRBJ2-5,TRBV7-9,.,CASRTSSIETQYF,TGTGCCAGCAGGACCTCTAGCATCGAGACCCAGTACTTC
many,TRBJ1-2,TRBV6-5,.,CASKVQLNYGYTF,TGTGCCAGCAAGGTACAGCTTAACTATGGCTACACCTTC
.,TRBJ2-2,TRBV7-8,TRBD2,CASSPLWLAGGTNTGELFF,TGTGCCAGCAGCCCCCTATGGTTAGCGGGAGGAACGAACACCGGGGAGCTGTTTTTT
few,TRBJ2-7,TRBV5-1,.,CASSPDGVPPYEQYF,TGCGCCAGCAGCCCGGACGGGGTACCCCCCTACGAGCAGTACTTC
few,TRBJ1-2,TRBV12-3/TRBV12-4,.,CASRLDSYGYTF,TGTGCCAGCAGACTGGACAGCTATGGCTACACCTTC
.,TRBJ1-1,TRBV12-3/TRBV12-4,.,CASGPLGGRRTEAFF,TGTGCCAGCGGCCCCTTGGGGGGGCGCAGGACTGAAGCTTTCTTT
many,TRBJ1-2,TRBV20-1,TRBD1,CSARQTGTGHGYTF,TGCAGTGCTAGACAAACCGGGACAGGCCATGGCTACACCTTC
.,TRBJ2-7,TRBV6-2/TRBV6-3,.,CASSPSYEQYF,TGTGCCAGCAGTCCCTCCTACGAGCAGTACTTC
.,TRBJ2-7,TRBV6-1,TRBD1,CASSVDRASLWSYEQYF,TGTGCCAGCAGTGTTGACAGGGCCTCATTATGGTCTTACGAGCAGTACTTC
few,TRBJ1-1,TRBV4-1,.,CASSQDRGLGEAFF,TGCGCCAGCAGCCAAGATCGGGGGCTGGGTGAAGCTTTCTTT